The T cell receptor beta chain described here comes from a study of cytomegalovirus exposure and HLA in healthy donors. Points on this clone: Antigen unknown.

V dropped 4 bases and J dropped 6; count of bases not matched to a gene: 6. This CDR3 is 15 amino acids long. Germline V CDR1 and CDR2: KGHSH, LQKENI. Study results and limitations: Most TCR sequences proved rare, with some public TCRs found in many donors. The investigators catalogued under 200 TCR beta chains as cytomegalovirus-associated.

PCR primers comprised 60 Vbeta and 13 Jbeta primers. Repertoires were generated with immunoSEQ multiplex PCR, while TCRdb's copy carries only in-frame clones and drops some. The data show about 220,000 clones, 82% seen once. The source material was PBMCs. The receptor comes from a man between 35 and 55 years old in good health and CMV-seropositive. The chain recombines TRBV18 with TRBJ2-1, with TRBD2 identical over 10 bases. This CDR3 reads CASSLRTSGGNEQFF. The CDR3 nucleotides are TGTGCCAGCTCACTAAGGACTAGCGGAGGCAATGAGCAGTTCTTC. The full variable domain, its missing parts supplied by reference TRBV18 and TRBJ2-1, is NAGVMQNPRHLVRRRGQEARLRCSPMKGHSHVYWYRQLPEEGLKFMVYLQKENIIDESGMPKERFSAEFPKEGPSILRIQQVVRGDSAAYFCASSLRTSGGNEQFFGPGTRLTVL.